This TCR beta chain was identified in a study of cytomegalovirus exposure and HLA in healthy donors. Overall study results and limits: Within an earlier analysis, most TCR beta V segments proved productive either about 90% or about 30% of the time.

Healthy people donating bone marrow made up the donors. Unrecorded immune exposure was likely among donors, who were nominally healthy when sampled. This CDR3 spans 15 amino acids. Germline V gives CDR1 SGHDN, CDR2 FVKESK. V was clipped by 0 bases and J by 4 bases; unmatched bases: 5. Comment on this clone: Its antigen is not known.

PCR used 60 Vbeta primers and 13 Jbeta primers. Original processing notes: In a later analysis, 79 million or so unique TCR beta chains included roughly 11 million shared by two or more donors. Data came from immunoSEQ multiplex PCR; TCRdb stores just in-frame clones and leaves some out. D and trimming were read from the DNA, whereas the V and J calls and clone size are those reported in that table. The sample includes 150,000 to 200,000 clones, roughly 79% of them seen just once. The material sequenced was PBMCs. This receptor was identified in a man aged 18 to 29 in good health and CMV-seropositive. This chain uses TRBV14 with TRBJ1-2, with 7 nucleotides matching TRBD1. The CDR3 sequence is CASSQDWDSPYGYTF. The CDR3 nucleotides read TGTGCCAGCAGCCAAGATTGGGACAGTCCCTATGGCTACACCTTC.